What follows is one TCR beta chain and its context. This entry is derived from a study of blood T cells in healthy people across ages. Study-level information: Through template switching, about one barcoded beta molecule was captured per two T cells, as measured in model experiments.

Isolated PBMCs totaled at least 6 million in each sample. The CDR3 has 15 residues. V was pared by 5 bases and J by 0 bases, with 8 bases between. Combining a sample-barcoded 5' primer with a J-beta primer mix, a second PCR ran for roughly 7 to 12 cycles. Each cDNA molecule received a tag from a template-switch adaptor that had 12 random nucleotides. CDR3-containing paired-end reads numbered at least 2.5 million in each sample. TCRdb processed the 5' RACE reads anew with MiXCR; each CDR3 protein has one entry. The data contain about 1.4 million distinct CDR3 sequences, 59% of them singletons. The sequenced sample consisted of blood. This receptor was obtained from a man younger than 35 in good health. This sequence joins TRBV12-3 or TRBV12-4 and TRBJ1-6; D remains ambiguous. CDR3 sequence (DNA): TGTGCCAGCAGTGGACGGAGCTCCTATAATTCACCCCTCCACTTT. Protein sequence: CASSGRSSYNSPLHF.